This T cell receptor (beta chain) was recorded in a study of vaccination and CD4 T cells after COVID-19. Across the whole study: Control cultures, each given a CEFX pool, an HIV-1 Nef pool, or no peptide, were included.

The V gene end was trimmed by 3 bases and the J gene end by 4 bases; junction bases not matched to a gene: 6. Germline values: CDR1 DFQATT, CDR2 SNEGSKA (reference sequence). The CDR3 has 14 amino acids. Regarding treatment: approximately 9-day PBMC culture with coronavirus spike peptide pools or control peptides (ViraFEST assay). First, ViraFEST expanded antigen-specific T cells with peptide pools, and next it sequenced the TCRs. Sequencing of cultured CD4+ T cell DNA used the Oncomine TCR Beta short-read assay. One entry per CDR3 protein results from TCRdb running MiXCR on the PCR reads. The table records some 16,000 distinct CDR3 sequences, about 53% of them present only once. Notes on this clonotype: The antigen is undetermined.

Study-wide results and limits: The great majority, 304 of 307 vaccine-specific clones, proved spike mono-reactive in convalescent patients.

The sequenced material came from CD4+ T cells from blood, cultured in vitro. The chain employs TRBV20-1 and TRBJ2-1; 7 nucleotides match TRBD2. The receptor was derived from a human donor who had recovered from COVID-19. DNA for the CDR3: TGCAGTGCTAGTAATCCCGGGAGGTACAATGAGCAGTTCTTC. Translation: CSASNPGRYNEQFF.